The 17 T cell receptor beta chains below all came from one sample that was sequenced in a study of neoadjuvant nivolumab and ipilimumab in lung cancer. Profiled with immunoSEQ multiplex PCR; TCRdb holds only in-frame clones, not every one. The sample lists about 26,000 clones; less than 90% were seen once. The starting material was peripheral blood, obtained before neoadjuvant nivolumab, alone or with ipilimumab. The receptors derive from an adult with non-small cell lung cancer.

The rearrangement uses TRBV6-5 and TRBJ1-1, with a possible D match to TRBD1 (6 bases). Trimming took 5 bases from V and 2 from J, leaving 12 bases between them. Germline V gene sequence: CDR1 MNHEY, CDR2 SVGAGI. This CDR3 region has 14 residues. DNA of the CDR3: TGTGCCAGCAGTCGCGACAGGACAAACACTGAAGCTTTCTTT. Its protein product is CASSRDRTNTEAFF.

The chain is built from TRBV5-4 and TRBJ1-2; no firm D call. The CDR3 loop spans 15 amino acids. Trimming took 0 bases from V and 0 from J, leaving 9 bases between them. Germline lookup yields CDR1 SGHNT and CDR2 YYREEE (reference sequence). This CDR3 reads CASSLGWSANYGYTF. The CDR3 region has the DNA TGTGCCAGCAGCTTGGGTTGGAGCGCTAACTATGGCTACACCTTC.

J is TRBJ1-5 and V is TRBV7-9, with 10 nucleotides matching TRBD1. The CDR3 is made up of 19 amino acids. Germline V gene lookup returns CDR1 SEHNR and CDR2 FQNEAQ (reference sequence). Trimming cost V 2 bases and J 0 bases; bases outside gene matches: 10. The DNA of the CDR3 is TGTGCCAGCAGCTTATCTGGACAGGGGGTAGTTTATAGCAATCAGCCCCAGCATTTT. Translating it yields CASSLSGQGVVYSNQPQHF.

The chain recombines TRBV11-2 with TRBJ2-5; the D gene is possibly TRBD2 (6 bases). Trimming removed 1 base at V and 4 bases at J, with 10 bases between. Germline V CDR1 and CDR2: SGHAT, FQNNGV. CDR3 length: 14 amino acids. CDR3 DNA sequence: TGTGCCAGCAGCTTAGCGGGGGTGGGAGAGACCCAGTACTTC. It translates to CASSLAGVGETQYF.

This clone was observed a handful of times. V and J are TRBV7-9 and TRBJ1-2; D is unclear. Germline V lookup: CDR1 SEHNR, CDR2 FQNEAQ (reference sequence). CDR3 length equals 11 residues. Trimming cost V 1 base and J 3 bases, with 0 bases left between them. CDR3 DNA: TGTGCCAGCAGCTTAGACTATGGCTACACCTTC. This codes for CASSLDYGYTF.

This clone has just a few counts. The chain is built from TRBV7-8 and TRBJ2-1; 8 positions agree with TRBD1. Germline V lookup: CDR1 SGHVS, CDR2 FQNEAQ. The CDR3 consists of 18 residues. Trimming at V came to 3 bases and at J to 8 bases, leaving 18 bases not matched to a gene. CDR3 loop: CASSFWGRPDRVEDEQFF. The CDR3 coding sequence is TGTGCCAGCAGCTTCTGGGGGCGACCGGACAGGGTTGAGGATGAGCAGTTCTTC.

The genes are TRBV5-6 and TRBJ2-2; D gene ambiguous. Germline CDR1 SGHDT, CDR2 YYEEEE. V shed 0 bases and J shed 1 base, with 7 bases lying between them. The CDR3 runs 15 residues. The CDR3 protein is CASSLDPGNTGELFF. CDR3 nucleotides: TGTGCCAGCAGCTTGGACCCCGGGAACACCGGGGAGCTGTTTTTT. The entire variable domain, with the rest obtained from reference TRBV5-6 and TRBJ2-2, is as follows: DAGVTQSPTHLIKTRGQQVTLRCSPKSGHDTVSWYQQALGQGPQFIFQYYEEEERQRGNFPDRFSGHQFPNYSSELNVNALLLGDSALYLCASSLDPGNTGELFFGEGSRLTVL.

The table lists this clone with a few counts. This rearrangement joins TRBV2 to TRBJ2-7; D assignment may be TRBD1 or TRBD2 (5 bases each). The CDR3 is 13 amino acids. Trimming removed 7 bases from V and 2 bases from J, with 12 bases in between. CDR1 is SNHLY, CDR2 FYNNEI, per germline. CDR3 protein: CASTRGRAYEQYF. The CDR3 DNA reads TGTGCCAGCACGAGGGGTAGGGCCTACGAGCAGTACTTC.

The J gene is TRBJ1-2, the V gene TRBV11-2; perhaps TRBD1 as D (6 bases). V was shortened by 2 bases and J by 5 bases, with 15 bases between the two germline ends. CDR3 length equals 15 residues. Germline values: CDR1 SGHAT, CDR2 FQNNGV. The CDR3 loop is CASSLSDGGGYGYTF. Written as DNA, the CDR3 is TGTGCCAGCAGCTTAAGTGACGGGGGCGGGTATGGCTACACCTTC.

The chain employs TRBV10-3 and TRBJ2-7, with unresolved D. The germline V and J ends were trimmed by 5 bases and 0 bases, with 5 bases remaining between them. CDR1 is ENHRY and CDR2 is SYGVKD in the germline V gene. The CDR3 spans 12 residues. The CDR3 protein is CAISLSSYEQYF. The DNA of the CDR3 is TGTGCCATCAGTCTTAGCTCCTACGAGCAGTACTTC.

The chain combines TRBV27 with TRBJ2-2, with D perhaps given as TRBD1 or TRBD2 (6 bases each). V was trimmed by 6 bases and J by 5 bases, leaving 13 bases between them. Per the germline V gene, CDR1 is MNHEY and CDR2 is SMNVEV (reference sequence). This CDR3 contains 14 residues. Here the CDR3 DNA reads TGTGCCAGCAGGCGGGACATTATAACCGGGGAGCTGTTTTTT. Its translation is CASRRDIITGELFF.

This clone has just a few counts. V and J are TRBV11-2 and TRBJ2-7, with D possibly being TRBD1 (6 bases). The CDR3 sequence is 13 residues long. Deletions cut 4 bases from V and 3 bases from J, with 10 bases between. Germline CDR1 is SGHAT and CDR2 is FQNNGV. CDR3 protein: CASSYETGYEQYF. Written as DNA, the CDR3 is TGTGCCAGCAGCTACGAGACAGGCTACGAGCAGTACTTC.

This clone was counted between two and nine times. Other nucleotide sequences in the sample specify the same CDR3. The genes are TRBV4-2 and TRBJ1-5, with D maybe TRBD1 (6 bases). V lost 0 bases, J lost 6 bases, and 12 bases lay in between. CDR1 is LGHNA, CDR2 YNFKEQ, per germline. The CDR3 runs to 15 residues. CDR3 sequence (DNA): TGTGCCAGCAGCCAAGAGGGGCAGGGGACTCAGCCCCAGCATTTT. Translating gives CASSQEGQGTQPQHF.

The table lists this clone with a few counts. V and J are TRBV7-2 and TRBJ1-6; D ambiguous. The germline gives CDR1 SGHTA, CDR2 FQGNSA. V lost 2 bases and J lost 9, with 11 bases in between. This CDR3 has 14 amino acids. The CDR3 DNA is TGTGCCAGCAGCTTAAGGGAGCGAACTTCACCCCTCCACTTT. Translation: CASSLRERTSPLHF.

In regard to this clone: The same CDR3 also results from other DNA sequences found in this sample. This chain uses TRBV29-1 with TRBJ1-4; unclear D gene. The CDR3 extends over 10 amino acids. Trimming removed 6 bases from V and 6 bases from J, with 5 bases in between. Germline V gene sequence: CDR1 SQVTM, CDR2 ANQGSEA. This CDR3 is CSVLDEKLFF. The CDR3 coding sequence is TGCAGCGTATTGGATGAAAAACTGTTTTTT.

The rearrangement joins TRBV7-3 to TRBJ2-6; D gene uncertain. Germline loops: CDR1 SGHTA, CDR2 FQGTGA. The CDR3 contains 15 residues. Deletions cut 3 bases from V and 0 bases from J, with 6 bases between. The CDR3 region is CASSLSGSGANVLTF. The CDR3, as DNA: TGTGCCAGCAGCTTGTCCGGCTCTGGGGCCAACGTCCTGACTTTC.

The rearrangement joins TRBV7-7 to TRBJ2-3, with 13 bases matching TRBD2. The ends lost 5 bases at V and 3 bases at J; junction bases unmatched: 5. This CDR3 has 16 amino acids. Looked up from germline, CDR1 is SSHAT and CDR2 is FNYEAQ (reference sequence). CDR3 amino acids: CASSLGTSGVTDTQYF. The CDR3 nucleotides are TGTGCCAGCAGCCTCGGGACTAGCGGGGTAACAGATACGCAGTATTTT.